This record looks at one T cell receptor (beta chain) sequence and its context. Its antigen remains unknown. MiXCR, applied by TCRdb to the 5' RACE reads, yields one record per CDR3 protein. Found here are 410,000 or so distinct CDR3 sequences, about 25% of them singletons; the top ten hold around 13%. CDR3 length: 14 residues. Trimming at V came to 0 bases and at J to 7 bases, leaving 6 bases not matched to a gene. Germline values: CDR1 LNHNV, CDR2 YYDKDF (reference sequence). This specimen comes from a study of T-cell memory formation after mild COVID-19. Study context: There were largely donor-specific TCR clusters. The study's findings and limits: Proof of SARS-CoV-2 specificity was absent for the second-wave clones that crested on day 37.

The V gene is TRBV15, the J gene TRBJ2-7; TRBD2 matches at 7 bases. The sequence was collected from an adult woman who had mild COVID-19 (a few samples of this study predate the infection). Cell type and time point are not known. The sequenced sample consisted of PBMCs or a T cell subset sorted from them (not recorded which). In nucleotides, the CDR3 is TGTGCCACCAGCAGAGATGGGGGGGGTTATGAGCAGTACTTC. Its protein product is CATSRDGGGYEQYF.